One sample yielded the 6 T cell receptor beta chains listed below, sequenced in a study of blood T cell repertoires in COVID-19. Generated by immunoSEQ multiplex PCR, the TCRdb table keeps only in-frame clones and is missing some. The sample contains some 120,000 clones, approximately 85% of which appear only once. Sample: peripheral blood. These receptor sequences come from a human donor in a cohort sampled during active COVID-19.

V and J are TRBV5-4 and TRBJ2-3, with 7 bases that match TRBD1. The ends lost 0 bases at V and 5 bases at J; junction bases unmatched: 9. This CDR3 has 16 residues. Germline V gives CDR1 SGHNT, CDR2 YYREEE (reference sequence). In DNA form, the CDR3 reads TGTGCCAGCAGCTTGGGGGGTGACAGGGCTGGAGATACGCAGTATTTT. Protein sequence: CASSLGGDRAGDTQYF.

This CDR3 reads CAISESGRVPLHF. CDR3 coding DNA: TGTGCCATCAGTGAGTCGGGCAGGGTACCCCTCCACTTT. The chain recombines TRBV10-3 with TRBJ1-6; D is perhaps TRBD1 (5 bases). The germline V gene has CDR1 ENHRY and CDR2 SYGVKD. Between the trimmed V and J ends, which lost 0 bases and 12 bases, there was a span of 9 bases. The CDR3 runs to 13 residues.

The chain combines TRBV2 with TRBJ2-2, with 8 positions matching TRBD2. The CDR3 extends over 14 amino acids. Germline-derived CDR1 and CDR2 are SNHLY and FYNNEI. Trimming took 6 bases from V and 5 from J; bases not matched to a gene: 5. CDR3 nucleotide sequence: TGTGCCAGCAGCGGGGGGGAATTGACCGGGGAGCTGTTTTTT. Translating it yields CASSGGELTGELFF.

In this sample, this clone turned up once. This sequence joins TRBV10-2 and TRBJ2-1; D is perhaps TRBD2 (7 bases). The CDR3 is made up of 14 amino acids. Trimming left V 5 bases short and J 10 bases short, with 18 bases between. In germline, CDR1 is WSHSY, CDR2 SAAADI. The CDR3 DNA reads as TGCGCCAGCAGTCGTGGGGGGGCCAGTTTCGAGCAGTTCTTC. Amino acid sequence: CASSRGGASFEQFF.

The J gene is TRBJ2-1, the V gene TRBV11-3, with TRBD2 matching 11 bases. Trimming took 1 base from V and 4 from J; bases not matched to a gene: 0. This CDR3 comprises 15 residues. CDR1 and CDR2 from the germline V gene are SGHNT and YENEEA. CDR3 bases: TGTGCCAGCAGCTTAGCTAGCGGGGGGTACAATGAGCAGTTCTTC. Amino acid sequence: CASSLASGGYNEQFF.

This clone was detected once. This chain connects TRBV3-1 (or the pseudogene TRBV3-2) to TRBJ2-1; 10 bases fit TRBD2. The germline V gene encodes CDR1 LGHDT and CDR2 YNNKEL (reference sequence). The CDR3 length is 16 residues. The ends lost 2 bases at V and 4 bases at J; junction bases unmatched: 5. The CDR3 loop is CASSQLAGGSYNEQFF. In DNA form, the CDR3 reads TGTGCCAGCAGCCAATTAGCGGGGGGCTCGTACAATGAGCAGTTCTTC.